This TCR beta chain was sequenced in a study of PD-L1 blockade in urothelial cancer. At the level of the study: Between 0 and 3 chemotherapy regimens preceded treatment for each patient. Blood drawn 3 weeks (second dose) and 6 weeks after treatment start was analyzed. A median approximately 150,000 T cells were found in blood samples.

V dropped 4 bases and J dropped 4; count of bases not matched to a gene: 9. The CDR3 consists of 16 residues. The germline V gene has CDR1 MGHRA and CDR2 YSYEKL. Libraries were prepared by immunoSEQ multiplex PCR; TCRdb keeps only in-frame clonotypes and omits some of them. The sample holds about 66,000 clones, about nine tenths seen once. Time point reported: peripheral blood 6 weeks after treatment start. Each patient gave between 1 and 8 samples of peripheral blood mononuclear cells, which were collected pretreatment and during treatment. This material consisted of PBMCs, taken around atezolizumab (anti-PD-L1) treatment. This chain links TRBV4-1 with TRBJ2-3; TRBD1 matches 9 bases. This clonotype was sampled from a man aged 55-75 years with urothelial cancer. CDR3 bases: TGCGCCAGCAGCCCTATAGGGGGACAGGGTCCAGATACGCAGTATTTT. It encodes CASSPIGGQGPDTQYF.